This T cell receptor (beta chain) was captured in a study of regulatory T cells in long-lasting Graves disease. Time point described: newly diagnosed GD, antithyroid drugs for less than 3 months. PBMC RNA served as the TCR library source. Construction of TCR beta libraries relied on iRepertoire HTBI primers and on Arm-PCR targeting CDR3 regions. Each CDR3 protein is one row after TCRdb ran MiXCR on the multiplex PCR reads. The sample contains around 250,000 distinct CDR3 sequences, around 19% of which appear only once. Between the trimmed V and J ends, which lost 7 bases and 0 bases, there was a span of 12 bases. The CDR3 length is 14 residues. Germline lookup yields CDR1 SGHTA and CDR2 FQGNSA.

The clonotype originates from a female donor with Graves disease. The sample in question was peripheral blood mononuclear cells (PBMCs), obtained at new diagnosis, from a patient treated with antithyroid drugs. The chain carries TRBV7-2 and TRBJ2-5; D gene ambiguous. CDR3 in DNA: TGTGCCAGCACCCCGGGCCGGAACCAAGAGACCCAGTACTTC. Its protein product is CASTPGRNQETQYF. Complete variable domain (other parts from reference TRBV7-2 and TRBJ2-5): GAGVSQSPSNKVTEKGKDVELRCDPISGHTALYWYRQSLGQGLEFLIYFQGNSAPDKSGLPSDRFSAERTGGSVSTLTIQRTQQEDSAVYLCASTPGRNQETQYFGPGTRLLVL.